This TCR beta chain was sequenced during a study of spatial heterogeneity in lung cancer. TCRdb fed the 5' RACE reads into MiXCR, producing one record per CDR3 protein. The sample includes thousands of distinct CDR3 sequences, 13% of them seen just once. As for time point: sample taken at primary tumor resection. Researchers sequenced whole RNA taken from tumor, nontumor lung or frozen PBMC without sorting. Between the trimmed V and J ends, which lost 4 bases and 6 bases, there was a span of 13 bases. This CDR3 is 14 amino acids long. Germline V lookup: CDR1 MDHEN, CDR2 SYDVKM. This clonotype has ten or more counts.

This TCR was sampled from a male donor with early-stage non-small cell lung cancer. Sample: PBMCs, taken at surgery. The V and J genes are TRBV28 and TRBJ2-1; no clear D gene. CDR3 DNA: TGTGCCAGCAGTTCTGAGTCCGTTGTCAATGAGCAGTTCTTC. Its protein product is CASSSESVVNEQFF.